This T cell receptor (beta chain) was identified in a study of CD8+ T cells in alopecia areata. Study-wide background: Treated patients took oral tofacitinib at 5 to 10 mg twice daily. Tofacitinib ran 6 to 18 months, followed by 6 months off drug. Study observations and caveats: Relative to normal scalp, lesional scalp, especially alopecia totalis/universalis, showed higher clonality.

Treatment indicated: oral pan-JAK inhibitor, 5-10 mg twice daily. TCR sequencing used cDNA made by reverse transcription of extracted RNA. Sequencing was performed with immunoSEQ multiplex PCR; in TCRdb, only in-frame clones are kept and a portion is missing. This sample has fewer than 150,000 clones; 82% occur once, and the top ten carry approximately 25%. CDR3 size: 12 residues. Germline assignment: CDR1 SGDLS and CDR2 YYNGEE. Trimming took 3 bases from V and 7 from J, leaving 8 bases between them. This clone was picked up a small number of times. Its antigen is currently unknown. This clonotype originated in a human donor with alopecia areata. This sequence joins TRBV9 and TRBJ2-1; possibly TRBD2 for D (6 bases). The starting material was CD8+ T cells sorted from blood, obtained at week 4, from a patient treated with tofacitinib. CDR3 bases: TGTGCCAGCAGCGAGGGAGGTAATGAGCAGTTCTTC. This gives the protein CASSEGGNEQFF.